Listed below are T cell receptor beta chains from one sample, sequenced in a study of blood T cell repertoires in COVID-19. The data were produced by immunoSEQ multiplex PCR, yet TCRdb's version contains in-frame clones alone and is incomplete. The repertoire holds nearly 80,000 clones, approximately 88% seen once, with around 5% in the top ten. Sequencing was carried out using peripheral blood. These receptors were taken from a woman aged 80 or over with active or convalescent COVID-19. The CDR3 runs from the conserved cysteine through the conserved F or W. Each record gives: V gene, D gene, clone size, J gene, CDR3 DNA, CDR3 protein. The D gene is left open where the match is weak. Clone size, where shown, is once, few, many, or a class for clones that have expanded.

V: TRBV5-1
D: TRBD2
size: NA
J: TRBJ2-7
DNA: TGCGCCAGCAGCCGAGGACTCGGGACTAGCGGGAGTACAGAGCAGTACTTC
CDR3: CASSRGLGTSGSTEQYF

V: TRBV19
D: TRBD1
size: NA
J: TRBJ2-1
DNA: TGTCCCAGTCGTACCGGGGCGGGGAGGACAGGGCGGGGTGAGCAGTTCTTC
CDR3: CPSRTGAGRTGRGEQFF

V: TRBV7-2
D: NA
size: once
J: TRBJ2-1
DNA: TGTGCCAGCAGCTCCCTCCAGGCGCAGTTCTTC
CDR3: CASSSLQAQFF

V: TRBV10-3
D: TRBD1
size: NA
J: TRBJ2-2
DNA: TGTGCCATCGGCGACAGGGGGAACACCGGGGAGCTGTTTTTT
CDR3: CAIGDRGNTGELFF

V: TRBV6-5
D: TRBD1
size: NA
J: TRBJ1-6
DNA: TGTGCCAGCAGACGGGGGACAGGGGGAAGAATCCACTTT
CDR3: CASRRGTGGRIHF

V: TRBV9
D: NA
size: NA
J: TRBJ2-7
DNA: TGTGCCAGCAGCGTAGCTTCGACAGGAAACAACGAGCAGTACTTC
CDR3: CASSVASTGNNEQYF

V: TRBV6-5
D: NA
size: few
J: TRBJ2-3
DNA: TGTGCCAGCCCTGGACTGACACCAGATACGCAGTATTTT
CDR3: CASPGLTPDTQYF

V: TRBV5-4
D: TRBD2
size: NA
J: TRBJ2-2
DNA: TGTGCCAGCAGCTTGTACGGGAGGGACAACACCGGGGAGCTGTTTTTT
CDR3: CASSLYGRDNTGELFF

V: TRBV15
D: TRBD1
size: NA
J: TRBJ2-2
DNA: TGTGCCACCAGCCCTCGAGACAGGGGGGGACCCGGGGAGCTGTTTTTT
CDR3: CATSPRDRGGPGELFF

V: TRBV18
D: TRBD2
size: once
J: TRBJ2-7
DNA: TGTGCCAGCTCACCACCTAGCGGGAGAGCCTCCTACGAGCAGTACTTC
CDR3: CASSPPSGRASYEQYF

V: TRBV6-2/TRBV6-3
D: NA
size: few
J: TRBJ2-4
DNA: TGTGCCAGCAGTTATGTCGGAAACATTCAGTACTTC
CDR3: CASSYVGNIQYF

V: TRBV28
D: NA
size: NA
J: TRBJ2-5
DNA: TGTGCCAGCAGGGTAACAGGAGAGACCCAGTACTTC
CDR3: CASRVTGETQYF

V: TRBV6-2/TRBV6-3
D: TRBD1
size: NA
J: TRBJ2-3
DNA: TGTGCCAGCAGTTACACCCCAGGGTGGGACAGGGTAACAGATACGCAGTATTTT
CDR3: CASSYTPGWDRVTDTQYF

V: TRBV20-1
D: TRBD2
size: NA
J: TRBJ2-3
DNA: TGCAAAGCGGGGGAGGGAAATACGCAGTATTTT
CDR3: CKAGEGNTQYF

V: TRBV6-4
D: TRBD1
size: once
J: TRBJ2-7
DNA: TGTGCCAGCAGTGAGCACAGGGGTTACGAGCAGTACTTC
CDR3: CASSEHRGYEQYF

V: TRBV27
D: TRBD1
size: NA
J: TRBJ2-7
DNA: TGTGCCAGCAGTTTAGGGACAGGTCCCTACGAGCAGTACTTC
CDR3: CASSLGTGPYEQYF

V: TRBV18
D: TRBD2
size: few
J: TRBJ2-1
DNA: TGTGCCAGCTCTGCCAGCGGGAGTGGGGGCGAGCAGTTCTTC
CDR3: CASSASGSGGEQFF

V: TRBV5-6
D: NA
size: once
J: TRBJ1-1
DNA: TGTGCCAGCAGCTTAAGAGGGAGAGCCACTGAAGCTTTCTTT
CDR3: CASSLRGRATEAFF

V: TRBV5-1
D: NA
size: NA
J: TRBJ1-1
DNA: TGCGCCAGCAGCACAGACAGGTATGAAGCTTTCTTT
CDR3: CASSTDRYEAFF

V: TRBV12-2
D: NA
size: NA
J: TRBJ2-7
DNA: TGTGCAAGTCGCTTAGCCCAGGGTCTGGGATACGAGCAGTACTTC
CDR3: CASRLAQGLGYEQYF

V: TRBV27
D: NA
size: few
J: TRBJ1-3
DNA: TGTGCCAGCAGTCCAGGGTCATTCGGAAACACCATATATTTT
CDR3: CASSPGSFGNTIYF

V: TRBV5-1
D: TRBD2
size: NA
J: TRBJ2-1
DNA: TGCGCCAGCAGTATGACTAGCGGAACGGAGCAGTTCTTC
CDR3: CASSMTSGTEQFF

V: TRBV2
D: TRBD1
size: NA
J: TRBJ2-3
DNA: TGTGCCAGCAGCCTCGACAGGGGAAGCACAGATACGCAGTATTTT
CDR3: CASSLDRGSTDTQYF

V: TRBV28
D: NA
size: NA
J: TRBJ1-1
DNA: TGTGCCAGCAGGAGGCAAATGTGGGGGGGCACTGAAGCTTTCTTT
CDR3: CASRRQMWGGTEAFF

V: TRBV7-2
D: NA
size: NA
J: TRBJ1-5
DNA: TGTGCCAGCAGCCCCCAGGGGTCGGGGATTCAGCCCCAGCATTTT
CDR3: CASSPQGSGIQPQHF

V: TRBV6-4
D: NA
size: NA
J: TRBJ2-7
DNA: TGTGCCAGCAGGAACATGCGGGAAAAATCCTACGAGCAGTACTTC
CDR3: CASRNMREKSYEQYF

V: TRBV28
D: TRBD1
size: few
J: TRBJ1-3
DNA: TGTGCCAGCAGTCCCTCTGGACAGGGAAAAAGAAACACCATATATTTT
CDR3: CASSPSGQGKRNTIYF

V: TRBV19
D: TRBD1
size: NA
J: TRBJ1-1
DNA: TGTGCCACCGCGGACAGGGTGGGCACTGAAGCTTTCTTT
CDR3: CATADRVGTEAFF

V: TRBV6-1
D: TRBD1
size: NA
J: TRBJ2-3
DNA: TGTGCCAGCAGTGAAATGGGACAGCAGGCAGATACGCAGTATTTT
CDR3: CASSEMGQQADTQYF

V: TRBV10-3
D: TRBD2
size: NA
J: TRBJ2-1
DNA: TGTGCCACCAAGGACACCTCCCCGGGACTAGCGGGGTCTCATGAGCAGTTCTTC
CDR3: CATKDTSPGLAGSHEQFF

V: TRBV25-1
D: NA
size: few
J: TRBJ2-1
DNA: TGTGCCAGCAGTAGGGACTGGTACAATGAGCAGTTCTTC
CDR3: CASSRDWYNEQFF

V: TRBV5-4
D: NA
size: NA
J: TRBJ2-2
DNA: TGTGCCAGCAGCTTGGGCGGCGCGAACACCGGGGAGCTGTTTTTT
CDR3: CASSLGGANTGELFF

V: TRBV9
D: TRBD2
size: NA
J: TRBJ2-5
DNA: TGTGCCAGCAGCGTTAGCGGGATAGGAGGGACCCAGTACTTC
CDR3: CASSVSGIGGTQYF